These 26 T cell receptor beta chains were all obtained from the same sample, sequenced in a study of PD-1 blockade in mismatch repair-deficient tumors. Generated by immunoSEQ multiplex PCR, the TCRdb table keeps only in-frame clones and is missing some. The sample carries some 85,000 clones, roughly 80% recorded once. The specimen was peripheral blood, collected 44 weeks after starting pembrolizumab. These receptors were taken from an adult with mismatch repair-deficient cancer.

The rearrangement links TRBV18 to TRBJ2-6; D may correspond to TRBD1 or TRBD2 (5 bases each). This CDR3 is 18 amino acids long. V lost 1 base and J lost 0, with 13 bases in between. Germline V CDR1 and CDR2: KGHSH, LQKENI. CDR3 sequence: CASSPLGAVSSGANVLTF. CDR3 nucleotide sequence: TGTGCCAGCTCACCACTCGGGGCTGTGAGCTCTGGGGCCAACGTCCTGACTTTC. The whole variable domain, remainder taken from reference TRBV18 and TRBJ2-6, is NAGVMQNPRHLVRRRGQEARLRCSPMKGHSHVYWYRQLPEEGLKFMVYLQKENIIDESGMPKERFSAEFPKEGPSILRIQQVVRGDSAAYFCASSPLGAVSSGANVLTFGAGSRLTVL.

This clone was detected once. The chain combines TRBV2 with TRBJ2-1; 8 bases agree with TRBD2. The V gene's germline CDR1 is SNHLY and CDR2 FYNNEI. After removal of 4 bases from V and 7 bases from J, the junction contained 6 bases not matched to a gene. CDR3 length: 14 residues. In DNA form, the CDR3 reads TGTGCCAGCAGTGTTGAGCGGGAGTCAAATGAGCAGTTCTTC. Protein: CASSVERESNEQFF.

This clone was counted between two and nine times. The chain recombines TRBV6-1 with TRBJ1-2; the D is unclear. Trimming cost V 8 bases and J 6 bases, with 13 bases left between them. Germline V lookup: CDR1 MNHNS, CDR2 SASEGT. This CDR3 is 12 amino acids long. CDR3 amino acids: CASSLAGDGYTF. The CDR3 DNA follows: TGTGCCAGCTCTCTTGCCGGTGATGGCTACACCTTC.

This chain links TRBV5-8 with TRBJ1-5; D ambiguous. The CDR3 sequence is 16 residues long. Deletions cut 2 bases from V and 6 bases from J, with 18 bases between. The germline V gene encodes CDR1 SGHTS and CDR2 YDEGEE. The chain's CDR3 is CASSFVVRAAGQPQHF. CDR3 coding DNA: TGTGCCAGCAGCTTCGTTGTAAGGGCCGCAGGTCAGCCCCAGCATTTT.

This sequence joins TRBV19 and TRBJ2-1, with D possibly matching TRBD2 (5 bases). The V gene's germline CDR1 is LNHDA and CDR2 SQIVND (reference sequence). Trimming pared 2 bases from V and 0 bases from J, leaving 14 bases between. CDR3 length equals 17 residues. The CDR3 region has the DNA TGTGCCAGTAGTATAAAACGGGCGGGTAGCTCCTACAATGAGCAGTTCTTC. This encodes CASSIKRAGSSYNEQFF.

This chain uses TRBV4-2 with TRBJ1-5; no definite D call. V lost 0 bases and J lost 0, with 6 bases in between. CDR3 size: 15 residues. Germline assignment: CDR1 LGHNA and CDR2 YNFKEQ. The CDR3 nucleotides read TGTGCCAGCAGCCAAGATCGCAGTAGCAATCAGCCCCAGCATTTT. This encodes CASSQDRSSNQPQHF.

In its sample, this clone was seen a few times. The rearrangement joins TRBV19 to TRBJ1-1, with no clear D. Germline V CDR1 and CDR2: LNHDA, SQIVND (reference sequence). CDR3 size: 15 residues. V was shortened by 0 bases and J by 4 bases, with 12 bases between the two germline ends. The CDR3 here is CASSIDEGTGTEAFF. CDR3 sequence (DNA): TGTGCCAGTAGTATAGATGAGGGAACGGGCACTGAAGCTTTCTTT.

This chain connects TRBV9 to TRBJ2-1; TRBD1 agrees at 7 bases. Germline V gene lookup returns CDR1 SGDLS and CDR2 YYNGEE. The CDR3 runs 15 residues. J was trimmed by 6 bases and V by 0 bases; bases with no gene match: 6. CDR3: CASSVARTGANEQFF. CDR3 bases: TGTGCCAGCAGCGTAGCTCGGACAGGCGCCAATGAGCAGTTCTTC.

The chain has TRBV19 and TRBJ1-4, with TRBD1 matching 7 bases. After removal of 2 bases from V and 7 bases from J, the junction contained 10 bases not matched to a gene. The germline gives CDR1 LNHDA, CDR2 SQIVND (reference sequence). This CDR3 spans 16 amino acids. CDR3 amino acids: CASSIFRGAGAEKLFF. CDR3 nucleotide sequence: TGTGCCAGTAGTATATTCAGGGGGGCCGGAGCTGAAAAACTGTTTTTT.

This chain uses TRBV19 with TRBJ2-2; weak D call: TRBD2 (5 bases). This CDR3 is 16 amino acids long. Between the trimmed V and J ends, which lost 0 bases and 5 bases, there was a span of 13 bases. CDR1 and CDR2 (germline): LNHDA, SQIVND (reference sequence). In nucleotides, the CDR3 is TGTGCCAGTAGTATAGACGTCGTTAGCGTTACCGGGGAGCTGTTTTTT. This translates into CASSIDVVSVTGELFF.

This chain links TRBV9 with TRBJ2-7; no definite D call. Germline loops: CDR1 SGDLS, CDR2 YYNGEE. Trimming removed 3 bases from V and 2 bases from J, with 12 bases in between. This CDR3 has 14 residues. CDR3 coding DNA: TGTGCCAGCAGCGGTGACTTGGACCCCTACGAGCAGTACTTC. It codes for CASSGDLDPYEQYF.

This chain joins TRBV6-1 and TRBJ1-5; the D gene is possibly TRBD1 (5 bases). Germline lookup yields CDR1 MNHNS and CDR2 SASEGT. V lost 5 bases and J lost 7, with 18 bases in between. The CDR3 has 15 residues. The CDR3 is CASSSGFGDGQPQHF. The CDR3 DNA follows: TGTGCCAGCAGTTCAGGGTTTGGGGATGGACAGCCCCAGCATTTT.

The chain combines TRBV4-2 with TRBJ2-1, with 11 positions matching TRBD2. Trimming took 5 bases from V and 1 from J; bases not matched to a gene: 4. The CDR3 spans 16 residues. Per the germline V gene, CDR1 is LGHNA and CDR2 is YNFKEQ. In nucleotides, the CDR3 is TGTGCCAGCAGCGGAAGGACTAGCGGGTCCTACAATGAGCAGTTCTTC. This codes for CASSGRTSGSYNEQFF.

This clone was recorded once. The chain links TRBV4-2 to TRBJ2-2, with 12 positions matching TRBD2. The CDR3 loop spans 21 amino acids. V was pared by 0 bases and J by 5 bases, with 16 bases of the junction left unmatched. CDR1 and CDR2 (germline): LGHNA, YNFKEQ. DNA of the CDR3: TGTGCCAGCAGCCAAGATCCTCTAGCGGGAGGGAGTATGCGGGGAACCGGGGAGCTGTTTTTT. It translates to CASSQDPLAGGSMRGTGELFF.

V gene TRBV7-9 combines with J gene TRBJ1-5, with D perhaps TRBD1 (6 bases). The CDR3 runs to 15 residues. Trimming pared 2 bases from V and 3 bases from J, leaving 11 bases between. Germline-derived CDR1 and CDR2 are SEHNR and FQNEAQ (reference sequence). This CDR3 is CASSLTQGYNQPQHF. CDR3 coding DNA: TGTGCCAGCAGCTTAACCCAGGGGTACAATCAGCCCCAGCATTTT.

The chain is built from TRBV25-1 and TRBJ2-3; the D gene is possibly TRBD2 (6 bases). This CDR3 has 15 amino acids. Trimming stripped 2 bases from V and 0 bases from J, with 9 bases between. The V gene's germline CDR1 is MGHDK and CDR2 SYGVNS. CDR3 bases: TGTGCCAGCAGTGAAGGAGGGCTGAGCACAGATACGCAGTATTTT. Its protein product is CASSEGGLSTDTQYF. The complete variable domain, with remaining parts taken from reference TRBV25-1 and TRBJ2-3, reads EADIYQTPRYLVIGTGKKITLECSQTMGHDKMYWYQQDPGMELHLIHYSYGVNSTEKGDLSSESTVSRIRTEHFPLTLESARPSHTSQYLCASSEGGLSTDTQYFGPGTRLTVL.

The rearrangement uses TRBV5-8 and TRBJ1-2; no clear D gene. This CDR3 region has 17 residues. Trimming stripped 4 bases from V and 5 bases from J, with 24 bases between. Germline CDR1 and CDR2: SGHTS and YDEGEE. In DNA, the CDR3 is TGTGCCAGCAGCCCCGACCCCGTCGCGAGCCAGATTTATGGCTACACCTTC. Its protein is CASSPDPVASQIYGYTF.

This clone has only one observation. The chain joins TRBV19 to TRBJ2-7; 11 nucleotides align to TRBD1. The CDR3 runs 15 residues. With 5 bases clipped from V and 2 bases from J, the junction kept 5 bases outside the gene matches. Germline V CDR1 and CDR2: LNHDA, SQIVND (reference sequence). Here the CDR3 reads CASSVEGQGAYEQYF. The CDR3 coding sequence is TGTGCCAGTAGTGTCGAGGGACAGGGGGCCTACGAGCAGTACTTC.

The chain is built from TRBV9 and TRBJ2-5; D gene uncertain. Trimming took off 1 base at V and 2 bases at J, with 9 bases between the two ends. Germline CDR1 is SGDLS and CDR2 is YYNGEE. The CDR3 totals 14 residues. Here the CDR3 DNA reads TGTGCCAGCAGCGTATCGGTAGTACAAGAGACCCAGTACTTC. This sequence encodes CASSVSVVQETQYF. The full variable domain, completed using reference TRBV9 and TRBJ2-5, is DSGVTQTPKHLITATGQRVTLRCSPRSGDLSVYWYQQSLDQGLQFLIQYYNGEERAKGNILERFSAQQFPDLHSELNLSSLELGDSALYFCASSVSVVQETQYFGPGTRLLVL.

V is TRBV7-9 and J is TRBJ1-2, with 9 bases lining up with TRBD1. Germline loops: CDR1 SEHNR, CDR2 FQNEAQ (reference sequence). This CDR3 contains 15 residues. V lost 5 bases, J lost 2 bases, and 6 bases stayed unmatched. CDR3 region: CASSAQGATNYGYTF. The CDR3 DNA sequence: TGTGCCAGCAGCGCACAGGGGGCTACGAACTATGGCTACACCTTC.

This chain links TRBV6-5 with TRBJ1-2; no reliable D call. CDR1 and CDR2 from the germline V gene are MNHEY and SVGAGI. V was shortened by 8 bases and J by 2 bases, with 3 bases between the two germline ends. This CDR3 contains 10 residues. The CDR3 reads CASGNYGYTF. CDR3 sequence (DNA): TGTGCCAGCGGAAACTATGGCTACACCTTC.

The rearrangement joins TRBV7-8 to TRBJ1-1; unclear D gene. Germline V gives CDR1 SGHVS, CDR2 FQNEAQ. This CDR3 spans 15 amino acids. The germline V and J ends were trimmed by 6 bases and 1 base, with 15 bases remaining between them. DNA for the CDR3: TGTGCCAGCAGGAACAGACCGGAAAAGAACACTGAAGCTTTCTTT. Translating it yields CASRNRPEKNTEAFF. The variable domain in full, completed from reference TRBV7-8 and TRBJ1-1, reads GAGVSQSPRYKVAKRGQDVALRCDPISGHVSLFWYQQALGQGPEFLTYFQNEAQLDKSGLPSDRFFAERPEGSVSTLKIQRTQQEDSAVYLCASRNRPEKNTEAFFGQGTRLTVV.

There are a few counts of this clone. This rearrangement joins TRBV19 to TRBJ2-1; 14 bases line up with TRBD2. Germline CDR1 LNHDA, CDR2 SQIVND (reference sequence). Trimming took 3 bases from V and 9 from J; bases not matched to a gene: 1. This CDR3 is built from 14 residues. For the CDR3, the DNA is TGTGCCAGTAGTATGACTAGCGGGAGGGGTGAGCAGTTCTTC. It encodes CASSMTSGRGEQFF. Using reference TRBV19 and TRBJ2-1 for the parts outside the CDR3, the full variable domain is DGGITQSPKYLFRKEGQNVTLSCEQNLNHDAMYWYRQDPGQGLRLIYYSQIVNDFQKGDIAEGYSVSREKKESFPLTVTSAQKNPTAFYLCASSMTSGRGEQFFGPGTRLTVL.

V and J are TRBV9 and TRBJ2-2; 8 bases line up with TRBD2. The V and J ends lost 0 bases and 4 bases, in that order; junction bases with no gene match: 8. Looked up from germline, CDR1 is SGDLS and CDR2 is YYNGEE. This CDR3 contains 17 residues. This CDR3 reads CASSVGSGLVGTGELFF. In DNA form, the CDR3 reads TGTGCCAGCAGCGTAGGGTCGGGACTAGTGGGCACCGGGGAGCTGTTTTTT.

V is TRBV5-5 and J is TRBJ2-7; TRBD1 is a possible D gene (5 bases). V lost 0 bases and J 0 bases, leaving 13 bases between the germline ends. The CDR3 contains 16 residues. The germline V gene has CDR1 SGHKS and CDR2 YYEKEE (reference sequence). CDR3: CASSLAWHRSSYEQYF. For the CDR3, the DNA is TGTGCCAGCAGCTTGGCTTGGCACAGGAGCTCCTACGAGCAGTACTTC.

This clone was detected only a few times. V and J are TRBV11-1 and TRBJ2-3; D unresolved. CDR1 and CDR2 (germline): SGHAT, FQDESV (reference sequence). V dropped 4 bases and J dropped 1 base, with 12 bases sitting between them. This CDR3 spans 15 amino acids. The CDR3 DNA is TGTGCCAGCAGCTGGGGAAGGATGGGCACAGATACGCAGTATTTT. It specifies CASSWGRMGTDTQYF.